Listed below are T cell receptor beta chains from one sample, sequenced in a study of blood T cell repertoires in COVID-19. The data were produced by immunoSEQ multiplex PCR, yet TCRdb's version contains in-frame clones alone and is incomplete. The sample records a few hundred thousand clones, about four fifths being singletons. Material for sequencing was peripheral blood. These receptors originate from a woman older than 75 with acute or convalescent COVID-19. Each CDR3 is given with its conserved first and last residue. The D gene is left open where the match is weak. Part of the rows lack a size; the others show once, few, many or a class for expanded clones.

D gene,V gene,J gene,clone size,CDR3 DNA,CDR3 protein
.,TRBV21-1,TRBJ1-1,.,TGTGCCAGCAGCATAGGGGGCCCCCCTAACCTGAGCATGAACACTGAAGCTTTCTTT,CASSIGGPPNLSMNTEAFF
.,TRBV12-3/TRBV12-4,TRBJ1-5,.,TGTGCCAGCAGTTTGCAGGGAGGACCCCAGCATTTT,CASSLQGGPQHF
.,TRBV19,TRBJ2-1,.,TGTGCCAGTACCGAGTCGCCGTACAATGAGCAGTTCTTC,CASTESPYNEQFF
TRBD1,TRBV7-9,TRBJ2-7,.,TGTGCCAGCAGCGGGACCCCTCCGACAGGGGCAAAAGGCTACGAGCAGTACTTC,CASSGTPPTGAKGYEQYF
TRBD2,TRBV7-2,TRBJ2-7,.,TGTGCCAGCAGCTTAGTGAAGGCTAGCGGGACTTACGAGCAGTACTTC,CASSLVKASGTYEQYF
TRBD1,TRBV27,TRBJ1-1,few,TGTGCCAGCAGGCAGGGACAGGTGAACACTGAAGCTTTCTTT,CASRQGQVNTEAFF
.,TRBV3-1/TRBV3-2,TRBJ2-2,.,TGTGCCAGCAGCCACAGAGGAAAGGGGCGCGATGCGGGGGAGCTGTTTTTT,CASSHRGKGRDAGELFF
.,TRBV2,TRBJ2-7,.,TGTGCCAGCAGTCCTTTATATTTCGGCGAGCAGTACTTC,CASSPLYFGEQYF
TRBD1,TRBV11-3,TRBJ2-7,.,TGTGCCAGCAGCCTCTGGACAGGGCGCTACGAGCAGTACTTC,CASSLWTGRYEQYF
.,TRBV6-1,TRBJ2-2,few,TGTGCCAGCAGTGCCAGGGTAGCGGCGAACACCGGGGAGCTGTTTTTT,CASSARVAANTGELFF
TRBD1,TRBV19,TRBJ2-3,few,TGTGCCAGTAGGCCCGGGACAGGGAGCCATACGCAGTATTTT,CASRPGTGSHTQYF
.,TRBV7-2,TRBJ1-1,.,TGTGCCAGCAGCGACGGCGGACAGTTTGAAGCTTTCTTT,CASSDGGQFEAFF
TRBD1,TRBV18,TRBJ1-1,once,TGTGCCAGCTCCCAGGGGGAAGGCACTGAAGCTTTCTTT,CASSQGEGTEAFF
.,TRBV5-6,TRBJ2-1,.,TGTGCCAGCAGCACGGTCTTGCTAGGGAGCCATGAGCAGTTCTTC,CASSTVLLGSHEQFF
TRBD1,TRBV10-3,TRBJ2-5,.,TGTGCCATCAGTGGGGACAGGGGTCAAGAGACCCAGTACTTC,CAISGDRGQETQYF
.,TRBV18,TRBJ2-7,.,TGTGCCAGCTCACCGAACGGGAACTCCTACGAGCAGTACTTC,CASSPNGNSYEQYF
TRBD1,TRBV25-1,TRBJ1-1,.,TGTGCCAGCAGTGGACAGGGCAACACTGAAGCTTTCTTT,CASSGQGNTEAFF
TRBD1,TRBV5-1,TRBJ1-2,few,TGCGCCAGCAGCTTGGGAACAGGGGTTAACTATGGCTACACCTTC,CASSLGTGVNYGYTF
.,TRBV5-1,TRBJ1-5,.,TGCGCCAGCAGCTTGGGGCCGCTCGAGGAGCCCCAGCATTTT,CASSLGPLEEPQHF
.,TRBV30,TRBJ1-1,.,TGTGCCTGGAGTGTAGGGGCTGGTAGGGATCCTTACACTGAAGCTTTCTTT,CAWSVGAGRDPYTEAFF
.,TRBV5-1,TRBJ2-5,.,TGCGCCAGCAGCCGCGGGGGCACACAAGAGACCCAGTACTTC,CASSRGGTQETQYF
TRBD1,TRBV19,TRBJ2-7,.,TGTGCCAGTAGTGCCGGGACAGGGGGCCGTCGGGAGCAGTACTTC,CASSAGTGGRREQYF
.,TRBV5-1,TRBJ2-5,.,TGCGCCAGCAGCCGCACGGGGGATAAGGAAGAGACCCAGTACTTC,CASSRTGDKEETQYF
TRBD1,TRBV6-2/TRBV6-3,TRBJ1-2,.,TGTGCCAGCAGTCCGTGGGACAGACCGTCTAACTATGGCTACACCTTC,CASSPWDRPSNYGYTF
TRBD1,TRBV6-5,TRBJ2-5,.,TGTGCCACTCATCTCAGGGGGATGGAGACCCAGTACTTC,CATHLRGMETQYF
.,TRBV19,TRBJ1-2,.,TGTGCCAGTAGTATACAGGGTAAGGGAACCTATGGCTACACCTTC,CASSIQGKGTYGYTF
.,TRBV12-3/TRBV12-4,TRBJ1-2,.,TGTGCCAGCAGTTTAGAAGCACGCTATGGCTACACCTTC,CASSLEARYGYTF
.,TRBV4-3,TRBJ2-1,.,TGCGCCAGCAGCCAAGCGGGGGGCTTCCCCCGGGAGCAGTTCTTC,CASSQAGGFPREQFF
.,TRBV7-3,TRBJ2-3,.,TGTGCCAGCAGCTTAGGTGGGGGCGCGGGCACAGATACGCAGTATTTT,CASSLGGGAGTDTQYF
.,TRBV2,TRBJ1-3,few,TGTGCCAGCAGTGAAATTTTGGAGGTCCTCTCTGGAAACACCATATATTTT,CASSEILEVLSGNTIYF
.,TRBV10-2,TRBJ2-3,many,TGCGCCAGCAAGCGGTCCGAAGGGGGTACGCAGTATTTT,CASKRSEGGTQYF
TRBD2,TRBV2,TRBJ2-1,.,TGTGCCAGCAGCTTTACTAGCGGGGGTCACGGAGAGCAGTTCTTC,CASSFTSGGHGEQFF
.,TRBV6-2/TRBV6-3,TRBJ2-7,.,TGTGCCAGCAGCGAATTTGGACATTCCTACGAGCAGTACTTC,CASSEFGHSYEQYF
TRBD2,TRBV28,TRBJ2-7,once,TGTGCCAGCAGTTCTAGCGGGAGGACTTCATACGAGCAGTACTTC,CASSSSGRTSYEQYF
TRBD1,TRBV19,TRBJ2-7,.,TGTGCCAGTCAAAAAAGCAGGGGGCTCTACGAGCAGTACTTC,CASQKSRGLYEQYF
.,TRBV7-3,TRBJ2-1,.,TGTGCCAGCAGCTTACAAGGGGGCTACAATGAGCAGTTCTTC,CASSLQGGYNEQFF
TRBD2,TRBV10-3,TRBJ2-2,.,TGTGCCATCAGCGGACTAGCGGGAGCCAACACCGGGGAGCTGTTTTTT,CAISGLAGANTGELFF
.,TRBV24-1,TRBJ2-2,.,TGTGCCACCAGTGACCCCGGGTTACCCACCGGGGAGCTGTTTTTT,CATSDPGLPTGELFF
.,TRBV5-4,TRBJ1-2,.,TGTGCCAGCAAATATGGGGCAACCGAGGATGGCTACACCTTC,CASKYGATEDGYTF
TRBD1,TRBV2,TRBJ1-4,.,TGTGCCAGCAGGGGGGGACAGGGGGCAACTAATGAAAAACTGTTTTTT,CASRGGQGATNEKLFF
TRBD2,TRBV11-2,TRBJ2-7,.,TGTGCCAGCAGCTGGGACGGGGGGGACTACGAGCAGTACTTC,CASSWDGGDYEQYF
.,TRBV11-2,TRBJ1-1,.,TGTGCCAGCAGCCCTCGTGGGCAGACGAACACTGAAGCTTTCTTT,CASSPRGQTNTEAFF
TRBD2,TRBV30,TRBJ2-5,.,TGTGCCTGGAGCCGGGCTAGCGGGAGTTGGGAGACCCAGTACTTC,CAWSRASGSWETQYF
.,TRBV29-1,TRBJ2-5,.,TGCAGCGTTGAGGGACAACTCCAAGAGACCCAGTACTTC,CSVEGQLQETQYF
TRBD2,TRBV5-4,TRBJ2-7,.,TGTGCCAGCAGACTAGCGGGAGTCGGAGAGCAGTACTTC,CASRLAGVGEQYF
.,TRBV5-1,TRBJ1-4,once,TGCGCCAGCAGCTTGGCCGGAGGGGCTGATGAAAAACTGTTTTTT,CASSLAGGADEKLFF
.,TRBV15,TRBJ1-6,few,TGTGCCACCAGCAGGCCGGACATCGGGAATTCACCCCTCCACTTT,CATSRPDIGNSPLHF
.,TRBV4-3,TRBJ2-2,.,TGCGCCAGCAGCCAAGTTGCGAGTACCCCATTAACGACCGGGGAGCTGTTTTTT,CASSQVASTPLTTGELFF
.,TRBV11-3,TRBJ2-7,.,TGTGCCAGCAGCTCTCGAGACAGCTCATTCTACTTC,CASSSRDSSFYF
TRBD2,TRBV18,TRBJ2-7,few,TGTGCCAGCTCACCGGGCGGGAGGGCCGTATACGAGCAGTACTTC,CASSPGGRAVYEQYF